These 10 T cell receptor beta chains were sequenced from one sample in a study of blood T cell repertoires in COVID-19. The assay was immunoSEQ multiplex PCR, and TCRdb's table has in-frame clones only and misses some. This table has fewer than 250,000 clones, roughly 84% appearing once. The sample was PBMCs or T cells enriched from blood (not recorded which). Receptor source: a man aged 25 to 40 in a cohort exposed to, infected with or recovered from COVID-19 (not recorded which).

Only one count was recorded for this clone. The chain carries TRBV28 and TRBJ1-1, with TRBD1 matching over 10 bases. V was clipped by 6 bases and J by 4 bases; unmatched bases: 11. CDR1 and CDR2 from the germline V gene are MDHEN and SYDVKM. The CDR3 sequence is 16 residues long. CDR3 bases: TGTGCCAGCAGACCCGACAGGGGGCTAAGTTTCACTGAAGCTTTCTTT. Protein: CASRPDRGLSFTEAFF.

The chain joins TRBV5-1 to TRBJ2-3; 7 bases align to TRBD2. The V and J ends lost 4 bases and 6 bases, in that order; junction bases with no gene match: 14. The length of the CDR3 is 16 residues. In germline, CDR1 is SGHRS, CDR2 YFSETQ. CDR3 region: CASSLDRRLASDTQYF. CDR3 nucleotide sequence: TGCGCCAGCAGCCTTGACCGCCGACTAGCATCTGATACGCAGTATTTT.

The rearrangement uses TRBV18 and TRBJ1-2, with D tentatively TRBD1 (5 bases). This CDR3 spans 14 amino acids. V lost 6 bases, J lost 5 bases, and 16 bases lay in between. The germline V gene encodes CDR1 KGHSH and CDR2 LQKENI. In nucleotides, the CDR3 is TGTGCCAGCTCCCAAGGCGGGGGTAGATATGGCTACACCTTC. This encodes CASSQGGGRYGYTF.

The chain couples TRBV19 to TRBJ1-6; 9 bases align to TRBD1. This CDR3 comprises 14 residues. V trimming: 7 bases; J trimming: 7 bases; junction bases outside the gene matches: 5. Looked up from germline, CDR1 is LNHDA and CDR2 is SQIVND (reference sequence). As DNA, the CDR3 is TGTGCCAGTAATCTCGGACAGGGGAATTCACCCCTCCACTTT. This encodes CASNLGQGNSPLHF.

The genes are TRBV18 and TRBJ2-1; 8 bases are shared with TRBD2. V was pared by 3 bases and J by 9 bases, with 4 bases of the junction left unmatched. The CDR3 has 13 amino acids. Germline values: CDR1 KGHSH, CDR2 LQKENI. DNA of the CDR3: TGTGCCAGCTCACCTCTAGCGGGTGGTGAGCAGTTCTTC. This sequence encodes CASSPLAGGEQFF.

This sequence joins TRBV27 and TRBJ2-7; TRBD2 might be the D (6 bases). The CDR3 spans 14 residues. V dropped 5 bases and J dropped 2 bases, with 13 bases sitting between them. Per the germline V gene, CDR1 is MNHEY and CDR2 is SMNVEV (reference sequence). The CDR3 spells CASSPRDLTYEQYF. The CDR3 DNA reads TGTGCCAGCAGTCCCCGGGACTTAACCTACGAGCAGTACTTC.

J is TRBJ2-5 and V is TRBV25-1; tentative D call: TRBD1 (5 bases). V was trimmed by 2 bases and J by 4 bases, leaving 11 bases between them. Germline CDR1 and CDR2: MGHDK and SYGVNS. CDR3 size: 14 residues. CDR3 bases: TGTGCCAGCAGTGAAGTCGGGCAGGGAGAGACCCAGTACTTC. Amino acids: CASSEVGQGETQYF.

This chain joins TRBV3-1 (or the pseudogene TRBV3-2) and TRBJ2-7; 7 positions agree with TRBD2. Per germline, CDR1 LGHDT and CDR2 YNNKEL (reference sequence). V lost 7 bases to trimming and J lost 5 bases; unmatched junction nucleotides: 8. CDR3 size: 13 residues. The chain's CDR3 is CASKGGRSHEQYF. In nucleotides, the CDR3 is TGTGCCAGCAAGGGCGGGAGATCCCACGAGCAGTACTTC.

The gene calls are TRBV18 and TRBJ2-7; TRBD2 agrees at 9 bases. Losses at the gene ends were 2 bases for V and 4 bases for J; bases not matched to a gene: 6. Germline-derived CDR1 and CDR2 are KGHSH and LQKENI. This CDR3 region has 15 residues. CDR3 amino acids: CASSPASGMRYEQYF. The CDR3 DNA follows: TGTGCCAGCTCACCAGCTAGCGGGATGAGGTACGAGCAGTACTTC.

Here the CDR3 DNA reads TGTGCCAGCAGTTCGGGGGGAGGCACAGATACGCAGTATTTT. Encoded protein: CASSSGGGTDTQYF. V and J are TRBV6-5 and TRBJ2-3; 7 bases fit TRBD2. Germline V gene lookup returns CDR1 MNHEY and CDR2 SVGAGI. The V and J ends lost 4 bases and 1 base, in that order; junction bases with no gene match: 2. The CDR3 has 14 residues.